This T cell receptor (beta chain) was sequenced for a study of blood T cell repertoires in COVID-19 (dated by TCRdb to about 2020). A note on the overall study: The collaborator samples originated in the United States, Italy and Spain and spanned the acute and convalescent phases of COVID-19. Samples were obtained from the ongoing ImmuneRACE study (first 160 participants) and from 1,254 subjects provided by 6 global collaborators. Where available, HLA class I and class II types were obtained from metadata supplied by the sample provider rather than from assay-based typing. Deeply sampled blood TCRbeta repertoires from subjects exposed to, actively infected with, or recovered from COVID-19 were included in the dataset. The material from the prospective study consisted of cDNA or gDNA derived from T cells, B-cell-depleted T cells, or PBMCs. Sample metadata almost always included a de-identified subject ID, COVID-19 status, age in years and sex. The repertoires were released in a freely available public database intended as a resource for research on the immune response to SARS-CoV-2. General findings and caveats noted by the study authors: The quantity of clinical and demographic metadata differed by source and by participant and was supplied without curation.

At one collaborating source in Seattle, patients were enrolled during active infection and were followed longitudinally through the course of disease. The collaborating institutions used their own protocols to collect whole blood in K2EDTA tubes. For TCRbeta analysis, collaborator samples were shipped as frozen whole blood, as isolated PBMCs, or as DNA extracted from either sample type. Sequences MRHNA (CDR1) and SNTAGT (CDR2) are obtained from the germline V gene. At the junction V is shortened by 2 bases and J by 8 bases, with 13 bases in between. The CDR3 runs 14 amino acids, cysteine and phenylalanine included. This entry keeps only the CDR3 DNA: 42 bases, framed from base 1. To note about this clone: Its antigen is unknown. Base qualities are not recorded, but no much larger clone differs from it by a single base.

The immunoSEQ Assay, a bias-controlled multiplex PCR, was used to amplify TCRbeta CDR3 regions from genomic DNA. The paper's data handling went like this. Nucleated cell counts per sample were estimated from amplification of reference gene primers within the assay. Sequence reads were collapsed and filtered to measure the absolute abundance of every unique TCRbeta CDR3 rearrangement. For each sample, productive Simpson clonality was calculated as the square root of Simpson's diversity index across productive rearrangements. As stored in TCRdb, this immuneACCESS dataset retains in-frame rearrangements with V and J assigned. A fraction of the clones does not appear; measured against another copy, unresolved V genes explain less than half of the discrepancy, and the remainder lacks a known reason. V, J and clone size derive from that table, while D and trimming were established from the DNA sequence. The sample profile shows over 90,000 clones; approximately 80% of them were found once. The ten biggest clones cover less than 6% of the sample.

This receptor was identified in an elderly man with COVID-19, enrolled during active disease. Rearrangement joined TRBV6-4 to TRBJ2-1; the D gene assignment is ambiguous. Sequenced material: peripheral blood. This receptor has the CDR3 CASSDGYGRDEQFF. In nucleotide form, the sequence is TGTGCCAGCAGTGACGGGTATGGCCGGGATGAGCAGTTCTTC.